This T cell receptor beta chain was retrieved from a study of blood T cell repertoires in COVID-19. The CDR3 runs to 16 residues. The V end lost 3 bases, the J end lost 4 bases, and 13 bases lay between the germline ends. Germline loops: CDR1 SEHNR, CDR2 FQNEAQ (reference sequence). TCRdb's copy holds only in-frame clones and misses some; the assay was immunoSEQ multiplex PCR. The repertoire has approximately 210,000 clones, roughly 80% of them found once; the top ten carry under 3%. This clonotype originated in a woman between 65 and 79 years old with active or convalescent COVID-19. The genes are TRBV7-9 and TRBJ2-6; possible D gene TRBD1, 5 bases. Input material: peripheral blood. DNA of the CDR3: TGTGCCAGCAGCTTTCAGGGCGGCGTAGGGGCCAACGTCCTGACTTTC. Amino acids: CASSFQGGVGANVLTF. Full variable domain (remainder filled in from reference TRBV7-9 and TRBJ2-6): DTGVSQNPRHKITKRGQNVTFRCDPISEHNRLYWYRQTLGQGPEFLTYFQNEAQLEKSRLLSDRFSAERPKGSFSTLEIQRTEQGDSAMYLCASSFQGGVGANVLTFGAGSRLTVL.